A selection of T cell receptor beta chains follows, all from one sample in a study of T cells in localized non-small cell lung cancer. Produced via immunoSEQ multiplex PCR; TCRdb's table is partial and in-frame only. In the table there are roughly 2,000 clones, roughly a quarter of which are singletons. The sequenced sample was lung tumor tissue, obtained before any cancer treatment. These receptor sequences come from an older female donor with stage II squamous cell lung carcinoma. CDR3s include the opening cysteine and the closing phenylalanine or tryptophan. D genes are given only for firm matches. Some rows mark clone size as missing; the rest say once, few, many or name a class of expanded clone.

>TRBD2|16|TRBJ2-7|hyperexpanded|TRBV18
CASSPVGAGVSYEQYF
TGTGCCAGCTCACCGGTCGGGGCGGGAGTTAGCTACGAGCAGTACTTC
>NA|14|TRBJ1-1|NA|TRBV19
CASGAGRLNTEAFF
TGTGCCAGCGGGGCCGGACGGCTGAACACTGAAGCTTTCTTT
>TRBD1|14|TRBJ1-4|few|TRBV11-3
CASTQTGPNEKLFF
TGTGCCAGCACCCAGACAGGGCCTAATGAAAAACTGTTTTTT
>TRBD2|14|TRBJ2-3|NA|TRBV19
CASTRRGSTDTQYF
TGTGCCAGTACGCGGCGGGGGAGCACAGATACGCAGTATTTT
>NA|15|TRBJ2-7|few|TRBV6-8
CASSLTGVAGYEQYF
TGTGCCAGCAGTCTCACGGGAGTAGCTGGCTACGAGCAGTACTTC
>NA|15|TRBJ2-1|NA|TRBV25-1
CASSDPGPLGSEQFF
TGTGCCAGCAGTGATCCGGGACCTTTGGGGAGTGAGCAGTTCTTC
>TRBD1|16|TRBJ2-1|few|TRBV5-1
CASSFIGQGNYNEQFF
TGCGCCAGCAGCTTTATCGGACAGGGGAATTACAATGAGCAGTTCTTC
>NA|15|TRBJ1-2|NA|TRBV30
CAWSVGGAGDYGYTF
TGTGCCTGGAGTGTTGGGGGCGCCGGTGACTATGGCTACACCTTC
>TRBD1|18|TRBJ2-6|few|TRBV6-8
CAIGLGTGGVSGANVLTF
TGTGCCATCGGGTTGGGGACAGGGGGAGTCTCTGGGGCCAACGTCCTGACTTTC
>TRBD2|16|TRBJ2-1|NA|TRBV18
CASSPAGTSRVNEQFF
TGTGCCAGCTCACCTGCCGGGACTAGTCGCGTGAATGAGCAGTTCTTC
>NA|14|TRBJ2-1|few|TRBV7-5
CASSFLRQGNEQFF
TGTGCCAGCAGCTTCCTAAGGCAGGGGAATGAGCAGTTCTTC
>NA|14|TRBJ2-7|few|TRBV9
CASSPSGQSYEQYF
TGTGCCAGCAGCCCGTCCGGGCAATCCTACGAGCAGTACTTC
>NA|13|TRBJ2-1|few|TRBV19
CASSMGQNRNPLF
TGTGCCAGTAGTATGGGTCAGAATAGAAATCCCCTCTTC
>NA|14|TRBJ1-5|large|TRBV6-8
CASREGGGNQPQHF
TGTGCCAGCAGAGAAGGGGGAGGCAATCAGCCCCAGCATTTT
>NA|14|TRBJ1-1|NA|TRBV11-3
CASSLEGLATEAFF
TGTGCCAGCAGCTTAGAGGGATTGGCCACTGAAGCTTTCTTT
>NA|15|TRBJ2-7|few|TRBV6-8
CASREERGAAYEQYF
TGTGCCAGCAGAGAGGAACGGGGGGCAGCCTACGAGCAGTACTTC
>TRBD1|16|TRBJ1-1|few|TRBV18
CASSKMRDSPYTEAFF
TGTGCCAGCTCAAAGATGAGGGACAGCCCATACACTGAAGCTTTCTTT
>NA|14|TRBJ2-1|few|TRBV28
CASTSGRLKNEQFF
TGTGCCAGCACCTCAGGACGACTGAAGAATGAGCAGTTCTTC
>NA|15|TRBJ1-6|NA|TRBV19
CARNPTVPKESPLHF
TGTGCCAGAAACCCGACAGTTCCTAAAGAATCACCCCTCCACTTT
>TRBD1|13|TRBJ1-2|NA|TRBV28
CASITGTGYGYTF
TGTGCCAGCATCACCGGGACAGGCTATGGCTACACCTTC
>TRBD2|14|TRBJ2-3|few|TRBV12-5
CASKRLAGDDTQYF
TGTGCCAGCAAGCGGCTAGCGGGAGATGATACGCAGTATTTT
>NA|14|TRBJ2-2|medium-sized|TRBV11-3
CASSLGPNTGELFF
TGTGCCAGCAGCTTGGGACCAAACACCGGGGAGCTGTTTTTT
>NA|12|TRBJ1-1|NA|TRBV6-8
CASGIVGSEAFF
TGTGCCAGCGGGATTGTTGGCAGTGAAGCTTTCTTT
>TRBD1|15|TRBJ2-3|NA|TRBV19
CASSPGQANTDTQYF
TGTGCCAGTAGCCCGGGACAGGCCAACACAGATACGCAGTATTTT
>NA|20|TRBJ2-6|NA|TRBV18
CASSPGVTGRISSGANVLTF
TGTGCCAGCTCACCGGGAGTGACAGGTCGTATTAGCTCTGGGGCCAACGTCCTGACTTTC
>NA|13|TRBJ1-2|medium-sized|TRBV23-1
CASSFTGFNGYTF
TGCGCCAGCAGCTTCACAGGGTTTAATGGCTACACCTTC
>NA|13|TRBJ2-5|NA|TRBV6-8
CAITTPMEETQYF
TGTGCCATCACGACCCCCATGGAAGAGACCCAGTACTTC
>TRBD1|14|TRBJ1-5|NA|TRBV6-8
CASQGDRAYQPQHF
TGTGCCAGCCAGGGAGACAGGGCGTACCAGCCCCAGCATTTT
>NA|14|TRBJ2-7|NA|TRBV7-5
CASSLDGGSYEQYF
TGTGCCAGCAGCTTAGATGGGGGCTCCTACGAGCAGTACTTC
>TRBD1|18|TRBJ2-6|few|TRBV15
CATSRGDSEGSGANVLTF
TGTGCCACCAGCAGAGGGGACAGCGAGGGCTCTGGGGCCAACGTCCTGACTTTC
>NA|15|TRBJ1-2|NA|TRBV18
CASSPGLSSNYGYTF
TGTGCCAGCTCACCAGGGCTCTCAAGCAACTATGGCTACACCTTC
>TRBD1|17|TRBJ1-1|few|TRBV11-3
CASSPFGAGGAGTEAFF
TGTGCCAGCAGCCCTTTTGGGGCAGGGGGAGCGGGCACTGAAGCTTTCTTT
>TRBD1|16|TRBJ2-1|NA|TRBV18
CASSPRRTPGGSEQFF
TGTGCCAGCTCACCCCGAAGGACTCCAGGGGGCAGTGAGCAGTTCTTC
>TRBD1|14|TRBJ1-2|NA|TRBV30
CAWSGGQGTYGYTF
TGTGCCTGGAGTGGGGGACAGGGAACCTATGGCTACACCTTC
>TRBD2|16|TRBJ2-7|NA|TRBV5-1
CASRSLASGRPYEQYF
TGCGCCAGCAGGTCCCTAGCTAGCGGGAGGCCCTACGAGCAGTACTTC